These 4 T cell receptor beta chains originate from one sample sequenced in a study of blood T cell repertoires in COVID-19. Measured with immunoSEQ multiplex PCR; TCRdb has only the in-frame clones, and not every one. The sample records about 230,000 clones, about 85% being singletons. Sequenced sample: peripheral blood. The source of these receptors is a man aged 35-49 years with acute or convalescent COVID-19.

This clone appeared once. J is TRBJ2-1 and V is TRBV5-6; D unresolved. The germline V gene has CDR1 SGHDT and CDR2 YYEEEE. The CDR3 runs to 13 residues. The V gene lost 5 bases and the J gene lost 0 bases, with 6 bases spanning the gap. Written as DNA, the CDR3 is TGTGCCAGCAGTCTCAGCTCCTACAATGAGCAGTTCTTC. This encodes CASSLSSYNEQFF.

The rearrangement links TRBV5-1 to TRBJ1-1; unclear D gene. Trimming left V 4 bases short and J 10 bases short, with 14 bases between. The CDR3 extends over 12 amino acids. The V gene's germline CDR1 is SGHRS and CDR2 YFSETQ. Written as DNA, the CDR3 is TGCGCCAGCAGCGAGGGCAATGGGCCAGCTTTCTTT. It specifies CASSEGNGPAFF.

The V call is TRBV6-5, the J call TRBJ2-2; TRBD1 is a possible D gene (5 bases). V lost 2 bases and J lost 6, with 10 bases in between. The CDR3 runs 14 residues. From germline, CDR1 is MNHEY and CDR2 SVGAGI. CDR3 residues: CASSYRPGPGELFF. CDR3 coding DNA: TGTGCCAGCAGTTACCGCCCAGGGCCCGGGGAGCTGTTTTTT.

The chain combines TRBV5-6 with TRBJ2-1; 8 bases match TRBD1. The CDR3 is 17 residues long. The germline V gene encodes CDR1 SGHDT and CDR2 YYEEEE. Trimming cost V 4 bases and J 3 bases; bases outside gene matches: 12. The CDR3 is CASSLRPGQVYYNEQFF. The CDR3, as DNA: TGTGCCAGCAGCCTCCGGCCGGGACAGGTATACTACAATGAGCAGTTCTTC.